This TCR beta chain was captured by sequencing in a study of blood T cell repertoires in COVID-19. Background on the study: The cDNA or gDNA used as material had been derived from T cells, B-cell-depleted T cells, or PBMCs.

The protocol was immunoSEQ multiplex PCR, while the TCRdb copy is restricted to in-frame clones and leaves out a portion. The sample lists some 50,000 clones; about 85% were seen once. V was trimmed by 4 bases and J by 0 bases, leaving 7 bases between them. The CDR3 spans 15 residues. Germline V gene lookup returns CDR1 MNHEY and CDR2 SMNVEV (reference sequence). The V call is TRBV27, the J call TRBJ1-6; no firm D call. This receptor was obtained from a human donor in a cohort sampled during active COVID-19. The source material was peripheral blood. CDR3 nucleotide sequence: TGTGCCAGCAGTTCCACGAGCTCCTATAATTCACCCCTCCACTTT. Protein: CASSSTSSYNSPLHF.